A single sample gave rise to the 25 T cell receptor beta chains below, sequenced in a study of T cells of healthy individuals. TCRdb independently ran MiXCR on the 5' RACE reads; one entry per CDR3 protein. Here the sample spans around 100,000 distinct CDR3 sequences, 15% to 20% being singletons. These TCRs come from a human donor in good health.

This sequence joins TRBV20-1 and TRBJ2-3; 12 bases line up with TRBD2. J gave up 5 bases and V 5 bases, and 5 bases lay outside the gene matches. The CDR3 contains 14 residues. Germline loops: CDR1 DFQATT, CDR2 SNEGSKA (reference sequence). The CDR3, as DNA: TGCAGTGCTTCTAGCGGGGGGGAGGGAGATACGCAGTATTTT. Translating gives CSASSGGEGDTQYF.

V gene TRBV6-5 combines with J gene TRBJ2-1, with 7 bases aligning to TRBD2. Germline assignment: CDR1 MNHEY and CDR2 SVGAGI. V trimming: 0 bases; J trimming: 4 bases; junction bases outside the gene matches: 12. This CDR3 is built from 18 residues. CDR3: CASSYSQRGAGIYNEQFF. The CDR3 coding sequence is TGTGCCAGCAGTTACTCCCAGCGGGGAGCGGGTATTTACAATGAGCAGTTCTTC.

This clonotype is a singleton in its sample. The chain has TRBV10-2 and TRBJ2-2, with D possibly being TRBD1 (5 bases). This CDR3 is built from 13 residues. V lost 6 bases and J 0 bases, leaving 5 bases between the germline ends. Germline CDR1 and CDR2: WSHSY and SAAADI. CDR3 DNA: TGCGCCAGCAGGGACACGAACACCGGGGAGCTGTTTTTT. This gives the protein CASRDTNTGELFF.

This clonotype was found a few times. The V call is TRBV20-1, the J call TRBJ2-1; either TRBD1 or TRBD2 may supply D (5 bases each). Germline CDR1 is DFQATT and CDR2 is SNEGSKA (reference sequence). CDR3 length: 16 amino acids. Trimming removed 6 bases at V and 8 bases at J, with 26 bases between. The chain's CDR3 is CSAPNPGRGASYEQFF. The CDR3 nucleotides are TGCAGTGCCCCGAACCCGGGTCGAGGGGCGAGTTATGAGCAGTTCTTC.

V gene TRBV14 combines with J gene TRBJ2-3, with a tentative D call TRBD2 (6 bases). The CDR3 extends over 16 amino acids. V dropped 1 base and J dropped 4 bases, with 15 bases sitting between them. Germline CDR1 and CDR2: SGHDN and FVKESK. The CDR3 protein is CASSQAGGSIADTQYF. CDR3 nucleotide sequence: TGTGCCAGCAGCCAAGCAGGAGGGTCTATAGCAGATACGCAGTATTTT.

At least ten counts were recorded for this clonotype. The chain joins TRBV12-3 or TRBV12-4 to TRBJ2-1; D is tentatively TRBD1 or TRBD2 (5 bases each). The CDR3 spans 14 residues. V lost 6 bases to trimming and J lost 4 bases, with 13 bases between them. The DNA of the CDR3 is TGTGCCAGCAGCCCGGGACGGGGATACAATGAGCAGTTCTTC. Translation: CASSPGRGYNEQFF.

In its sample, this clonotype was seen a few times. The chain links TRBV4-2 to TRBJ2-5, with no clear D. V was trimmed by 1 base and J by 5 bases, leaving 17 bases between them. Germline CDR1 and CDR2: LGHNA and YNFKEQ. The CDR3 consists of 16 residues. CDR3 nucleotides: TGTGCCAGCAGCCAAGGGGTAGCTCACGGAAGGGAGACCCAGTACTTC. It encodes CASSQGVAHGRETQYF.

The V call is TRBV5-1, the J call TRBJ2-1, with 8 bases identical to TRBD2. This CDR3 is built from 13 residues. CDR1 and CDR2 from the germline V gene are SGHRS and YFSETQ. Unmatched junction bases numbered 6, after V lost 7 bases and J lost 6 bases. The CDR3 region has the DNA TGCGCCAGCGCGAAGGGACTAGTCAATGAGCAGTTCTTC. Translating gives CASAKGLVNEQFF.

In this sample, this clonotype turned up many times. V and J are TRBV20-1 and TRBJ2-1; D is undetermined. Germline V gene sequence: CDR1 DFQATT, CDR2 SNEGSKA (reference sequence). The CDR3 is 14 amino acids. With 2 bases removed from V and 2 bases from J, the gap between germline ends came to 10 bases. The DNA for the CDR3 is TGCAGTGCTAGAACCTCCCCCGCCTACAATGAGCAGTTCTTC. It codes for CSARTSPAYNEQFF.

This clonotype was counted many times. CDR3 loop: CASSQPTGNTEAFF. Written as DNA, the CDR3 is TGCGCCAGCAGCCAACCGACAGGGAACACTGAAGCTTTCTTT. The chain couples TRBV4-1 to TRBJ1-1, with D possibly being TRBD1 (6 bases). Looked up from germline, CDR1 is MGHRA and CDR2 is YSYEKL. The CDR3 consists of 14 residues. V was shortened by 2 bases and J by 1 base, with 8 bases between the two germline ends.

Ten or more counts support this clonotype. The chain joins TRBV29-1 to TRBJ2-5; no reliable D call. Trimming stripped 0 bases from V and 2 bases from J, with 10 bases between. Germline lookup yields CDR1 SQVTM and CDR2 ANQGSEA. The CDR3 contains 14 residues. The CDR3 coding sequence is TGCAGCGTTGAAGATCGTGTGCAACAAGAGACCCAGTACTTC. Its protein product is CSVEDRVQQETQYF.

This rearrangement joins TRBV7-2 to TRBJ2-3; D not certain. V lost 4 bases to trimming and J lost 2 bases, with 7 bases between them. The CDR3 runs to 13 residues. Germline CDR1 is SGHTA and CDR2 is FQGNSA. As DNA, the CDR3 is TGTGCCAGCAGCTCGGAGAACACAGATACGCAGTATTTT. As protein: CASSSENTDTQYF.

This clonotype was recorded many times. The CDR3 spells CASSLRDGNEQFF. The CDR3 nucleotides read TGTGCCAGCAGTTTACGGGACGGGAATGAGCAGTTCTTC. The chain recombines TRBV6-4 with TRBJ2-1; TRBD1 or TRBD2 may be the D gene (5 bases each). From germline, CDR1 is MRHNA and CDR2 SNTAGT. This CDR3 has 13 residues. Trimming took 5 bases from V and 7 from J, leaving 12 bases between them.

This chain joins TRBV10-3 and TRBJ2-5; D gene uncertain. The length of the CDR3 is 14 residues. Trimming stripped 5 bases from V and 9 bases from J, with 19 bases between. Germline-derived CDR1 and CDR2 are ENHRY and SYGVKD. The CDR3 bases are TGTGCCATCAGTTCAGCAGATGGGTTAGGGTCCCAGTACTTC. This encodes CAISSADGLGSQYF.

In DNA form, the CDR3 reads TGTGCCAGCAGCTTGGTAGGGGTCCCCTCCGAGCAGTACTTC. Its translation: CASSLVGVPSEQYF. V and J are TRBV7-9 and TRBJ2-7; the D gene is possibly TRBD1 (5 bases). The CDR3 runs 14 residues. Per germline, CDR1 SEHNR and CDR2 FQNEAQ (reference sequence). Trimming took 3 bases from V and 6 from J, leaving 15 bases between them. Combining the CDR3 with reference TRBV7-9 and TRBJ2-7 gives the whole variable domain DTGVSQNPRHKITKRGQNVTFRCDPISEHNRLYWYRQTLGQGPEFLTYFQNEAQLEKSRLLSDRFSAERPKGSFSTLEIQRTEQGDSAMYLCASSLVGVPSEQYFGPGTRLTVT.

The sample holds many counts of this clonotype. DNA of the CDR3: TGTGCCGCCCTCCCACTGAAGGGGGTGGGCACTGAAGCTTTCTTT. Translation: CAALPLKGVGTEAFF. The chain links TRBV28 to TRBJ1-1; possible D gene TRBD1, 6 bases. V was cut by 11 bases and J by 4 bases, with 23 bases left in between. This CDR3 region has 15 residues. Germline V gene sequence: CDR1 MDHEN, CDR2 SYDVKM.

In this sample, this clonotype turned up a few times. The CDR3 region has the DNA TGCAGTGCTAGAGAAGGCCGGCGAGAGAACACTGAAGCTTTCTTT. Protein product: CSAREGRRENTEAFF. The chain carries TRBV20-1 and TRBJ1-1, with D uncertain. This CDR3 contains 15 residues. Trimming removed 0 bases from V and 1 base from J, with 12 bases in between. Germline CDR1 and CDR2: DFQATT and SNEGSKA (reference sequence).

This clonotype has a handful of counts. The CDR3 coding sequence is TGCAGTGCTAGAGATTGGGACGTTGTATCCTACGAGCAGTACTTC. It is translated as CSARDWDVVSYEQYF. This chain joins TRBV20-1 and TRBJ2-7, with D tentatively TRBD1 or TRBD2 (5 bases each). The CDR3 loop spans 15 amino acids. Germline loops: CDR1 DFQATT, CDR2 SNEGSKA (reference sequence). V lost 0 bases, J lost 1 base, and 13 bases lay in between.

This chain joins TRBV4-3 and TRBJ2-1; D uncertain. This CDR3 region has 17 residues. Germline CDR1 is LGHNA and CDR2 is YSLEER. V dropped 2 bases and J dropped 2 bases, with 16 bases sitting between them. Here the CDR3 reads CASSQTPSPHPYNEQFF. The CDR3 nucleotides are TGCGCCAGCAGCCAAACCCCTAGTCCGCACCCCTACAATGAGCAGTTCTTC.

This chain's CDR3 is CASSLDRRETQYF. CDR3 DNA sequence: TGTGCCAGCAGCCTAGACAGGAGGGAGACCCAGTACTTC. The chain uses TRBV12-3 or TRBV12-4 and TRBJ2-5; D may be TRBD1 (6 bases). CDR3 length: 13 amino acids. Trimming shortened V by 6 bases and J by 5 bases, and 13 bases separated the two germline ends.

In this sample, this clonotype turned up many times. This chain links TRBV6-6 with TRBJ1-6; D is unresolved. The CDR3 extends over 15 amino acids. Per the germline V gene, CDR1 is MNHNY and CDR2 is SVGAGI (reference sequence). The V and J ends lost 3 bases and 7 bases respectively, with 13 bases between them. The CDR3 DNA reads TGTGCCAGCAGTTATAGGGCAGAAACCAATTCACCCCTCCACTTT. Its translation: CASSYRAETNSPLHF.

The chain uses TRBV3-1 and TRBJ1-1, with 7 nucleotides matching TRBD1. In germline, CDR1 is LGHDT, CDR2 YNNKEL (reference sequence). The CDR3 spans 14 residues. With 4 bases clipped from V and 5 bases from J, the junction kept 7 bases outside the gene matches. The chain's CDR3 is CASSPWTGGTEAFF. The DNA of the CDR3 is TGTGCCAGCAGCCCGTGGACAGGCGGGACTGAAGCTTTCTTT.

The chain employs TRBV6-2 or TRBV6-3 and TRBJ2-7; D possibly corresponds to TRBD2 (6 bases). Germline V gene data show CDR1 as MNHEY and CDR2 as SVGEGT. Trimming stripped 5 bases from V and 4 bases from J, with 15 bases between. CDR3 length: 14 amino acids. CDR3 DNA: TGTGCCAGCAGTGATGGGGGGAGTATATACGAGCAGTACTTC. It encodes CASSDGGSIYEQYF.

The CDR3, as DNA: TGTGCCAGCAGCTTAAGTGGGGGCTTGACTGAAGCTTTCTTT. Encoded protein: CASSLSGGLTEAFF. The chain carries TRBV7-2 and TRBJ1-1; weak D call: TRBD1 (6 bases). V lost 2 bases, J lost 5 bases, and 12 bases lay in between. The CDR3 runs to 14 residues. Germline values: CDR1 SGHTA, CDR2 FQGNSA.

The table lists this clonotype with many counts. The DNA for the CDR3 is TGCGCCAGCAGCCAAGGACTAGCGGGGACCACAGATACGCAGTATTTT. Translation: CASSQGLAGTTDTQYF. This chain joins TRBV4-3 and TRBJ2-3, with 11 bases fitting TRBD2. Per the germline V gene, CDR1 is LGHNA and CDR2 is YSLEER. The CDR3 is 16 residues long. Trimming took 1 base from V and 2 from J; bases not matched to a gene: 2.